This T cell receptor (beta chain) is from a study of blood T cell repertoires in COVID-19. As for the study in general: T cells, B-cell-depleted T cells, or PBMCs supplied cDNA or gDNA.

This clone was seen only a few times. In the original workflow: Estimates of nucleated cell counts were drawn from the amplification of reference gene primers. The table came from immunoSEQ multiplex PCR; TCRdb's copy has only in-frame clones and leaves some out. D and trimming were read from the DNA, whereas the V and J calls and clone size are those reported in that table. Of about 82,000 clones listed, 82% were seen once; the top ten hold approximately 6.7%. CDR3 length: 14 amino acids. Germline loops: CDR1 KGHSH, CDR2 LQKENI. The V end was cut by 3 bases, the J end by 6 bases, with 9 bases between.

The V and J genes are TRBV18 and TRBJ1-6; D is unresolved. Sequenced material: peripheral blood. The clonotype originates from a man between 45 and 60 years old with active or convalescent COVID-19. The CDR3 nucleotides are TGTGCCAGCTCACCGGTACAGCCTAATTCACCCCTCCACTTT. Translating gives CASSPVQPNSPLHF.